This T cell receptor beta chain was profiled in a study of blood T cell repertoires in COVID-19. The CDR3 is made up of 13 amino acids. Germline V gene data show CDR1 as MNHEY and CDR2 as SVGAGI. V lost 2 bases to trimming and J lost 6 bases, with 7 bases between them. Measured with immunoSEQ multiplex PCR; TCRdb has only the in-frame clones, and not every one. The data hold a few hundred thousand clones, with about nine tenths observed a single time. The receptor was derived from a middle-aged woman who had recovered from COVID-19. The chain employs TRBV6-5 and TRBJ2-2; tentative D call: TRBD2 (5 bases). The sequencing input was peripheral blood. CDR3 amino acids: CASSYAGAGELFF. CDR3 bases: TGTGCCAGCAGTTACGCGGGCGCCGGGGAGCTGTTTTTT.